Following are 12 T cell receptor beta chains from one sample sequenced in a study of OX40 agonist ivuxolimab in advanced cancers. Profiled with immunoSEQ multiplex PCR; TCRdb holds only in-frame clones, not every one. The table lists just under 20,000 clones, about four fifths of them singletons, with approximately 10% in the top ten. The input for sequencing was CD4+ or CD8+ T cells sorted from blood, taken in a trial of the OX40 agonist ivuxolimab. These receptors were taken from an adult with an advanced solid tumor such as melanoma, head and neck, liver or kidney cancer.

The chain couples TRBV7-9 to TRBJ2-1; 11 nucleotides match TRBD2. Looked up from germline, CDR1 is SEHNR and CDR2 is FQNEAQ (reference sequence). The CDR3 consists of 16 residues. Unmatched junction bases numbered 5, after V lost 5 bases and J lost 2 bases. The CDR3 DNA is TGTGCCAGCAGCGGTGCTAGCGGGAGGACCTACAATGAGCAGTTCTTC. Translating it yields CASSGASGRTYNEQFF.

The J gene is TRBJ1-1, the V gene TRBV4-2; TRBD1 is a possible D gene (6 bases). The CDR3 contains 15 residues. V was shortened by 3 bases and J by 3 bases, with 14 bases between the two germline ends. Germline loops: CDR1 LGHNA, CDR2 YNFKEQ. The CDR3 sequence is CASSQRDTLHTEAFF. As DNA, the CDR3 is TGTGCCAGCAGCCAGCGGGACACCCTTCACACTGAAGCTTTCTTT.

Details on this clone: The junction differs from germline at one of its ends, possibly a read error. The chain recombines TRBV7-7 with TRBJ2-1; no clear D. This CDR3 has 12 residues. Per the germline V gene, CDR1 is SSHAT and CDR2 is FNYEAQ (reference sequence). CDR3 loop: CASSATVGEQFF. The CDR3 region has the DNA TGTGCTAGCAGTGCGACGGTGGGTGAGCAGTTCTTC.

This rearrangement joins TRBV7-3 to TRBJ2-2; TRBD1 or TRBD2 may be the D gene (5 bases each). The CDR3 is 14 residues long. Germline values: CDR1 SGHTA, CDR2 FQGTGA. V shed 2 bases and J shed 4 bases, with 8 bases lying between them. The CDR3 DNA reads TGTGCCAGCAGCTTAGGGACCACCACCGGGGAGCTGTTTTTT. Its protein is CASSLGTTTGELFF.

V is TRBV19 and J is TRBJ2-3, with 14 bases that match TRBD2. Trimming cost V 4 bases and J 0 bases; bases outside gene matches: 9. The CDR3 sequence is 19 residues long. Germline assignment: CDR1 LNHDA and CDR2 SQIVND (reference sequence). CDR3 region: CASSTQGLAGVSSTDTQYF. Written as DNA, the CDR3 is TGTGCCAGTAGTACTCAGGGACTAGCGGGAGTCTCTAGCACAGATACGCAGTATTTT.

V is TRBV5-6 and J is TRBJ2-3, with D possibly TRBD2 on 6 matching bases. Germline values: CDR1 SGHDT, CDR2 YYEEEE. This CDR3 is built from 16 residues. V was trimmed by 4 bases and J by 6 bases, leaving 21 bases between them. CDR3 loop: CASSPNKVGGSDTQYF. The CDR3 DNA reads as TGTGCCAGCAGCCCGAATAAAGTGGGAGGATCCGATACGCAGTATTTT.

In this sample, this clone is medium-sized. Other DNA sequences within the sample encode an identical CDR3. The rearrangement uses TRBV27 and TRBJ1-5; no firm D call. The germline V and J ends were trimmed by 5 bases and 1 base, with 9 bases remaining between them. Germline values: CDR1 MNHEY, CDR2 SMNVEV (reference sequence). CDR3 size: 14 residues. The CDR3 spells CASSPNSSNQPQHF. The CDR3 bases are TGTGCCAGCAGTCCCAACTCCAGCAATCAGCCCCAGCATTTT.

The rearrangement links TRBV27 to TRBJ2-5, with 9 bases identical to TRBD2. V lost 0 bases to trimming and J lost 7 bases; unmatched junction nucleotides: 3. CDR1 is MNHEY, CDR2 SMNVEV, per germline (reference sequence). The length of the CDR3 is 14 residues. CDR3 in DNA: TGTGCCAGCAGTTTATCACTAGCGGGTCTGACCCAGTACTTC. Translation: CASSLSLAGLTQYF.

The table lists this clone with a few counts. The chain uses TRBV6-5 and TRBJ1-2; TRBD1 matches at 11 bases. CDR1 and CDR2 (germline): MNHEY, SVGAGI. V lost 0 bases to trimming and J lost 6 bases; unmatched junction nucleotides: 3. The CDR3 totals 15 residues. This CDR3 reads CASSYSRTGGDGYTF. The DNA for the CDR3 is TGTGCCAGCAGTTACTCGAGGACAGGGGGCGATGGCTACACCTTC.

The chain carries TRBV28 and TRBJ2-1, with a weak D call TRBD2 (5 bases). V dropped 1 base and J dropped 0 bases, with 13 bases sitting between them. Germline V lookup: CDR1 MDHEN, CDR2 SYDVKM. The CDR3 runs to 17 residues. The CDR3 region is CASSLFPAASSYNEQFF. CDR3 bases: TGTGCCAGCAGTTTATTCCCAGCGGCCAGCTCCTACAATGAGCAGTTCTTC.

The CDR3 spells CASSPLGASYEQYF. CDR3 sequence (DNA): TGTGCCAGCTCACCCCTCGGCGCTTCCTACGAGCAGTACTTC. The chain joins TRBV18 to TRBJ2-7; D gene unclear. Trimming pared 3 bases from V and 1 base from J, leaving 10 bases between. This CDR3 contains 14 residues. CDR1 KGHSH and CDR2 LQKENI come from the germline V gene.

The chain joins TRBV2 to TRBJ1-6, with a possible D match to TRBD1 (6 bases). Between the trimmed V and J ends, which lost 7 bases and 6 bases, there was a span of 10 bases. CDR1 SNHLY and CDR2 FYNNEI come from the germline V gene. The CDR3 covers 13 residues. In DNA, the CDR3 is TGTGCCAGCATGCGGGGGCTTAATTCACCCCTCCACTTT. It specifies CASMRGLNSPLHF.